The clone carrying this T cell receptor (beta chain) has just a few counts. No antigen is known for it. This CDR3 comprises 15 residues. Trimming cost V 1 base and J 2 bases, with 9 bases left between them. Germline values: CDR1 LNHDA, CDR2 SQIVND (reference sequence). This record comes from a study of regulatory T cells in long-lasting Graves disease. Study results and caveats: Patients with persistent disease showed a bias toward TRBV28, TRBJ1-2 and TRBJ2-5.

Time point reported: persistent/refractory GD, antithyroid drugs over 5 years with positive TRAb. Preparation of the TCR library used RNA extracted from PBMCs. TCR beta libraries were built with iRepertoire HTBI primers and Arm-PCR of CDR3 regions. TCRdb reprocessed the multiplex PCR reads with MiXCR, giving one entry per CDR3 protein. Among 500,000 to 800,000 distinct CDR3 sequences listed, around 30% were seen once. This sequence joins TRBV19 and TRBJ1-5; no firm D call. This sequence originates from a female donor with Graves disease. The sequences come from peripheral blood mononuclear cells (PBMCs), collected when the disease was refractory, from a patient treated with antithyroid drugs. In DNA form, the CDR3 reads TGTGCCAGTAGTATAGGAGTTTATGGCAATCAGCCCCAGCATTTT. Translating gives CASSIGVYGNQPQHF.